This paragraph reports one TCR beta chain. Antigen unknown. CDR1 is SGHDT, CDR2 YYEEEE, per germline. The CDR3 extends over 13 amino acids. V was clipped by 1 base and J by 6 bases, with 8 bases between them. The data belong to a study of cytomegalovirus exposure and HLA in healthy donors. Study outcomes and limitations: The study put roughly 160 TCR beta chains on its list as cytomegalovirus-associated. In a later analysis, TCR beta V- and J-gene trimming showed a link to a missense DCLRE1C variant. Certain indistinguishable V segments, among them TRBV6-2 and TRBV6-3, were excluded.

The PCR was carried out with 60 Vbeta primers and 13 Jbeta primers. Clones were sequenced by immunoSEQ multiplex PCR, and TCRdb holds only the in-frame ones, with some missing. Of about 130,000 clones listed, around 63% are singletons. This sequence joins TRBV5-6 and TRBJ1-5; D might be TRBD1 (5 bases). The sequence derives from a human donor in good health. The sample taken for sequencing was PBMCs. CDR3 residues: CASSLKGVQPQHF. DNA for the CDR3: TGTGCCAGCAGCTTGAAAGGGGTTCAGCCCCAGCATTTT.